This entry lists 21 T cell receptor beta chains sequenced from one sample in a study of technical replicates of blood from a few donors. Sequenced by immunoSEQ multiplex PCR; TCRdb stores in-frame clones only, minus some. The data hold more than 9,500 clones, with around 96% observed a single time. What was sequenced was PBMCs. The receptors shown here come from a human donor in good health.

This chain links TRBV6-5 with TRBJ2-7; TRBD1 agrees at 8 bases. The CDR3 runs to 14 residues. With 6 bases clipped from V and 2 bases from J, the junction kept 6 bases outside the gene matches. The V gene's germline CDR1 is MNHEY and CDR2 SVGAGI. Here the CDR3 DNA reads TGTGCCAGCAGGCCACGGACAGGGACCTACGAGCAGTACTTC. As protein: CASRPRTGTYEQYF.

The CDR3 DNA is TGTGCCATCAACGGACAGGGTCGTACTGGGGCCAACGTCCTGACTTTC. This codes for CAINGQGRTGANVLTF. The chain couples TRBV10-3 to TRBJ2-6, with 8 positions matching TRBD1. V lost 7 bases, J lost 2 bases, and 7 bases stayed unmatched. Looked up from germline, CDR1 is ENHRY and CDR2 is SYGVKD. This CDR3 comprises 16 residues.

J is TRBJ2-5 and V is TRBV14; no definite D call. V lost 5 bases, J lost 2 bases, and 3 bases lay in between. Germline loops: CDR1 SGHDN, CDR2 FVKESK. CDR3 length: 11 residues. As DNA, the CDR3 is TGTGCCAGCAGCTCGCAAGAGACCCAGTACTTC. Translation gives CASSSQETQYF.

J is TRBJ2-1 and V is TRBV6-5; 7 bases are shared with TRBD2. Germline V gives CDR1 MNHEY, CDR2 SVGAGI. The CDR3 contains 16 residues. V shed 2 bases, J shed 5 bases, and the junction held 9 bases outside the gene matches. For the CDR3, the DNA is TGTGCCAGCAGTTACGGGGCGCAGCGGGACCACAATGAGCAGTTCTTC. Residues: CASSYGAQRDHNEQFF.

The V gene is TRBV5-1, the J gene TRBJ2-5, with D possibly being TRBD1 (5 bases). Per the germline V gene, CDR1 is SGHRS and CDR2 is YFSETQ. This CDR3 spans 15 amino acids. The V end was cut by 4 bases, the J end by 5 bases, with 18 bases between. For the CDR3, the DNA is TGCGCCAGCAGCCTTGCCGACGTGGGGCTGGAGACCCAGTACTTC. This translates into CASSLADVGLETQYF.

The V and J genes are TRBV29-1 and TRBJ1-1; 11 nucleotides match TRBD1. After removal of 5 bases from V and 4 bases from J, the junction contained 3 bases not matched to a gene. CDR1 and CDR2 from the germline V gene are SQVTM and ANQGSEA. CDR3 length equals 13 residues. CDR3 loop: CSVKGQGGTEAFF. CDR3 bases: TGCAGCGTTAAGGGACAGGGGGGCACTGAAGCTTTCTTT.

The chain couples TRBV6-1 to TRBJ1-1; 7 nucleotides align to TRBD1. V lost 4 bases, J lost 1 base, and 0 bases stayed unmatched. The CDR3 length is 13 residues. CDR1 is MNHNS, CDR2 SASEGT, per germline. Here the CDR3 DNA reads TGTGCCAGCAGTGGACAGGGGAACACTGAAGCTTTCTTT. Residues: CASSGQGNTEAFF.

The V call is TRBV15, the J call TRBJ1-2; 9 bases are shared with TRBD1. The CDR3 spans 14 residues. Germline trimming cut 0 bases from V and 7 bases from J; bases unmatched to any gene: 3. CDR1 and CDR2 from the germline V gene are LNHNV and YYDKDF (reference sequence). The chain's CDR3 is CATSRDETGGGYTF. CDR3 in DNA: TGTGCCACCAGCAGAGATGAGACAGGGGGTGGCTACACCTTC.

The CDR3 DNA reads as TGTGCCAGCAGCTCCCCGACTAGCGGGAATAATGAGCAGTTCTTC. Translated, it gives CASSSPTSGNNEQFF. The rearrangement joins TRBV7-3 to TRBJ2-1, with TRBD2 matching 11 bases. Losses at the gene ends were 4 bases for V and 7 bases for J; bases not matched to a gene: 6. CDR3 length: 15 residues. The V gene's germline CDR1 is SGHTA and CDR2 FQGTGA. Using reference TRBV7-3 and TRBJ2-1 for the parts outside the CDR3, the full variable domain is GAGVSQTPSNKVTEKGKYVELRCDPISGHTALYWYRQSLGQGPEFLIYFQGTGAADDSGLPNDRFFAVRPEGSVSTLKIQRTERGDSAVYLCASSSPTSGNNEQFFGPGTRLTVL.

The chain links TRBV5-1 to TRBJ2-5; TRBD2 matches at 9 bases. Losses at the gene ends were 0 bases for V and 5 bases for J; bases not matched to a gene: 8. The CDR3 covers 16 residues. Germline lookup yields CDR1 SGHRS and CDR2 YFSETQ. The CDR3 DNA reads TGCGCCAGCAGCTTGGCCACAGCGGGGGGAGCGGAGACCCAGTACTTC. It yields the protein CASSLATAGGAETQYF.

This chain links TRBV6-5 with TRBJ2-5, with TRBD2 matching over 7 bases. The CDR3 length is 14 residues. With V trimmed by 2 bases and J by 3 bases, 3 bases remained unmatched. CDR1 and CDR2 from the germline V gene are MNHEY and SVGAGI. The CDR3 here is CASSYTGGKETQYF. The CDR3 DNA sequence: TGTGCCAGCAGTTACACCGGGGGGAAAGAGACCCAGTACTTC.

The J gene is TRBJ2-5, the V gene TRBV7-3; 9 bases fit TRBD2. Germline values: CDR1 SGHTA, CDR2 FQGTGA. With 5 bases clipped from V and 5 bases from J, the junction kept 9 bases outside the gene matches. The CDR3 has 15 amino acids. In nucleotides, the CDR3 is TGTGCCAGCAGCCGGGGAGCGGGAGGCCCGGAGACCCAGTACTTC. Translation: CASSRGAGGPETQYF.

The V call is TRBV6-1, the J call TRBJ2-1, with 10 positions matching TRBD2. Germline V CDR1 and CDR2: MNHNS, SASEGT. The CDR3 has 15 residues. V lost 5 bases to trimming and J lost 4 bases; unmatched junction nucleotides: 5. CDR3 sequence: CASSLTSGKYNEQFF. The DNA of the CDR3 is TGTGCCAGCAGTCTTACTAGCGGGAAGTACAATGAGCAGTTCTTC.

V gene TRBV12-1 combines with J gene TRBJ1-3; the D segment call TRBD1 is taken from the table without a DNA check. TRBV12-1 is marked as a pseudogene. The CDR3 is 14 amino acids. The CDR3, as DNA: TGTGCCAGCAGCTTGACAGGGTCTGGAAACACCATATATTTT. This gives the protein CASSLTGSGNTIYF.

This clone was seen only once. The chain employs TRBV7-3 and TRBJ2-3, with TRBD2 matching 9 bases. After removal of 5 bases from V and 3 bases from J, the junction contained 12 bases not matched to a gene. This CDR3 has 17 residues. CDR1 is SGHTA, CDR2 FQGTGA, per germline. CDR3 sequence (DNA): TGTGCCAGCAGCCCCGGTCGAGGACTAGCGAAAACAGATACGCAGTATTTT. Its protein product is CASSPGRGLAKTDTQYF.

As DNA, the CDR3 is TGTGCCTGGAGTTTTGAGTCGAACACTGAAGCTTTCTTT. Its translation is CAWSFESNTEAFF. The chain links TRBV30 to TRBJ1-1; D is undetermined. The germline V and J ends were trimmed by 2 bases and 1 base, with 8 bases remaining between them. The germline V gene has CDR1 GTSNPN and CDR2 SVGIG (reference sequence). The CDR3 sequence is 13 residues long.

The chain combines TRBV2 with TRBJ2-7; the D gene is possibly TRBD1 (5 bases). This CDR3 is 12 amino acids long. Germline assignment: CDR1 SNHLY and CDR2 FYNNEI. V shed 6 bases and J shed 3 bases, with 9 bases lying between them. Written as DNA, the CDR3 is TGTGCCAGCAGACCGGACATCTACGAGCAGTACTTC. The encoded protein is CASRPDIYEQYF.

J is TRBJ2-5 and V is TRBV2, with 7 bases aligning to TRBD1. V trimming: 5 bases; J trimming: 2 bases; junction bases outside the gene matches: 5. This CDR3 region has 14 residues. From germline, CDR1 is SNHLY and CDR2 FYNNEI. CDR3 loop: CASSPGTAQETQYF. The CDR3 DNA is TGTGCCAGCAGTCCGGGGACAGCTCAAGAGACCCAGTACTTC.

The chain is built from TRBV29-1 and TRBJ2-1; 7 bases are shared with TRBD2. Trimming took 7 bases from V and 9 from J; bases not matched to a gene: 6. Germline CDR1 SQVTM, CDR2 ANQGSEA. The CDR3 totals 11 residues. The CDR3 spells CSGSREGEQFF. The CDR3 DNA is TGCAGCGGTTCCAGGGAGGGTGAGCAGTTCTTC.

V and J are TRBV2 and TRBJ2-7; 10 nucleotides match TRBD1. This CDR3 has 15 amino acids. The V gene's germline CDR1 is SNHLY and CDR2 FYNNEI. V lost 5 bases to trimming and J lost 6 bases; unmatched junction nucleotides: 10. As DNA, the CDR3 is TGTGCCAGCAGTTATGACAGGGGGCGCGGGCGCGAGCAGTACTTC. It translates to CASSYDRGRGREQYF.

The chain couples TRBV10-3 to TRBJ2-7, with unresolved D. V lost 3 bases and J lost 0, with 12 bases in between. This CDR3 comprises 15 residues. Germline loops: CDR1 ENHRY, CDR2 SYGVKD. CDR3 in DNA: TGTGCCATCAGTGACCAGGTTTACAGCTCCTACGAGCAGTACTTC. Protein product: CAISDQVYSSYEQYF.